This is a list of T cell receptor beta chains from one sample in a study of graft-versus-host responses after intestinal transplantation. Generated by immunoSEQ multiplex PCR, the TCRdb table keeps only in-frame clones and is missing some. The repertoire holds 35,000 to 45,000 clones, with approximately 95% as singletons. Sequenced material: PBMCs, taken less than 750 days after intestinal transplantation. The receptors derive from a human patient who received an intestinal transplant, so some T cells may come from the graft donor. The CDR3 runs from the conserved cysteine through the conserved F or W. The D gene is left open where the match is weak. Size is omitted from some rows. Given values are once, few, many or a class for expanded clones.

>-|TRBJ1-6|TRBV7-9|-
TGTGCCAGCAGCTTAGAGGCAGGAGGAAATTCACCCCTCCACTTT
CASSLEAGGNSPLHF
>-|TRBJ1-1|TRBV7-3|once
TGTGCCAGCAGACCGACAGGGAACACTGAAGCTTTCTTT
CASRPTGNTEAFF
>-|TRBJ1-2|TRBV5-6|-
TGTGCCAGCAGCTTGGATACAGCGATAGCTAACTATGGCTACACCTTC
CASSLDTAIANYGYTF
>-|TRBJ2-3|TRBV18|-
TGTGCCAGCTCACCTCCTGGGGGGCGCCGCACAGATACGCAGTATTTT
CASSPPGGRRTDTQYF
>TRBD2|TRBJ2-5|TRBV27|once
TGTGCCAGCAGCCCCCTCCCTTATCGCTTTGTGGGACTACTAGGGACCCAGTACTTC
CASSPLPYRFVGLLGTQYF
>TRBD1|TRBJ1-4|TRBV6-5|-
TGTGCCAGCAGCAGGACAGGGGGTGATGAAAAACTGTTTTTT
CASSRTGGDEKLFF
>-|TRBJ2-5|TRBV27|-
TGTGCCAGCAGTTTCTTCGGGGAGACCCAGTACTTC
CASSFFGETQYF
>TRBD1|TRBJ2-7|TRBV9|-
TGTGCCAGCAGCGATCGACAGGGGCCGATCTACGAGCAGTACTTC
CASSDRQGPIYEQYF
>-|TRBJ2-1|TRBV28|-
TGTGCCAGCAGTGTGTCGGGCCTTCTTCTATACAATGAGCAGTTCTTC
CASSVSGLLLYNEQFF
>-|TRBJ2-2|TRBV5-5|-
TGTGCCAGCAGCTCTTGGACAACAAACACCGGGGAGCTGTTTTTT
CASSSWTTNTGELFF
>TRBD2|TRBJ2-7|TRBV28|-
TGTGCCAGCAGTTTGTTAATAGCGGGGGGCTCCTACGAGCAGTACTTC
CASSLLIAGGSYEQYF
>-|TRBJ1-4|TRBV9|-
TGTGCCAGCAGCGGATTTACGCATGCAACTAATGAAAAACTGTTTTTT
CASSGFTHATNEKLFF
>TRBD2|TRBJ2-1|TRBV29-1|-
TGCAGCGGGGAGCGGGGGAGCTCCTACAATGAGCAGTTCTTC
CSGERGSSYNEQFF
>-|TRBJ2-1|TRBV6-6|-
TGTGCCAGCAGGGGGACTGCCTGGGGTGAGCAGTTCTTC
CASRGTAWGEQFF
>-|TRBJ2-1|TRBV5-6|-
TGTGCCAGCAGCTTGGATTTAGACAATGAGCAGTTCTTC
CASSLDLDNEQFF
>TRBD1|TRBJ2-3|TRBV7-9|-
TGTGCCAGCAGCTTACAAGGGGGCAAGACAGATACGCAGTATTTT
CASSLQGGKTDTQYF
>-|TRBJ2-3|TRBV6-5|-
TGTGCCAGCAGTCGGGTCCCGGGCACAGATACGCAGTATTTT
CASSRVPGTDTQYF
>-|TRBJ1-4|TRBV5-1|-
TGCGCCAGCACGAGGGGAACCTCAACTAATGAAAAACTGTTTTTT
CASTRGTSTNEKLFF
>-|TRBJ2-4|TRBV10-3|once
TGTGCCATCAGTGGCGGTCAGGGGATGGGAACCAAAAACATTCAGTACTTC
CAISGGQGMGTKNIQYF
>-|TRBJ1-1|TRBV11-1|-
TGTGCCAGCAGCTTCCGGCGTGGGAACACTGAAGCTTTCTTT
CASSFRRGNTEAFF
>-|TRBJ1-5|TRBV5-6|-
TGTGCCAGCACATTATCCTCCAGGGGCCCCAATCAGCCCCAGCATTTT
CASTLSSRGPNQPQHF
>-|TRBJ2-3|TRBV5-6|-
TGTGCCAGCAGCCCTGGGGAGGAACCGGGCCGCACAGATACGCAGTATTTT
CASSPGEEPGRTDTQYF
>TRBD1|TRBJ1-2|TRBV11-2|-
TGTGCCAGCAGCCGGGACAGGGGTGGAGGCTACACCTTC
CASSRDRGGGYTF
>-|TRBJ2-1|TRBV7-2|medium-sized
TGTGCCAGCAGCTTAGCGGGGGTCTCCTACAATGAGCAGTTCTTC
CASSLAGVSYNEQFF
>TRBD1|TRBJ2-7|TRBV29-1|-
TGCAGCGTTGGAGAACCGGGACAGGGGGCGGGAGAGCAGTACTTC
CSVGEPGQGAGEQYF
>TRBD2|TRBJ2-1|TRBV7-3|-
TGTGCCAGCAGCCCCCAACCGGGACTAGCGGGGCCGCGGGGTGAGCAGTTCTTC
CASSPQPGLAGPRGEQFF
>TRBD1|TRBJ2-5|TRBV2|-
TGTGCCAGCAGGGGACAGTGGGAGACCCAGTACTTC
CASRGQWETQYF
>-|TRBJ2-7|TRBV13|-
TGTGCCAGCAGGAGATGGGGATTCTCCTACGAGCAGTACTTC
CASRRWGFSYEQYF
>-|TRBJ2-1|TRBV25-1|once
TGTGCCAGCAGTGGACCAAAAACCTACAATGAGCAGTTCTTC
CASSGPKTYNEQFF
>-|TRBJ1-1|TRBV5-6|-
TGTGCCAGCAGCTTTGGGGACACTGAAGCTTTCTTT
CASSFGDTEAFF
>TRBD1|TRBJ1-3|TRBV15|once
TGTGCCACCAGCAGAGATGGGACAGCCTTCTCGGGAAACACCATATATTTT
CATSRDGTAFSGNTIYF
>-|TRBJ2-1|TRBV5-1|-
TGCGCCAGCAGTTACGGTGGGTCATCCTACAATGAGCAGTTCTTC
CASSYGGSSYNEQFF
>TRBD1|TRBJ2-5|TRBV5-1|-
TGCGCCAGCAGCTGGGACAGACAAGAGACCCAGTACTTC
CASSWDRQETQYF
>-|TRBJ1-2|TRBV5-4|-
TGTGCCAGCAGCTTGGCCGTGGGACAACTTGGCTACACCTTC
CASSLAVGQLGYTF
>TRBD1|TRBJ1-2|TRBV7-9|-
TGTGCCAGCAGCTGGAGACAGGGGGAAGGCTACACCTTC
CASSWRQGEGYTF
>-|TRBJ1-1|TRBV6-5|-
TGTGCCAGCAGTTACTCACAAGAGAATGAAGCTTTCTTT
CASSYSQENEAFF
>TRBD2|TRBJ2-3|TRBV5-1|-
TGCGCCAGCAGTTCGACTAGCGGGAGGGATACGCAGTATTTT
CASSSTSGRDTQYF
>TRBD1|TRBJ1-2|TRBV10-1|-
TGCGCCAGCAGTCCGACAGGGAAGGGAATAGGCTACACCTTC
CASSPTGKGIGYTF
>TRBD1|TRBJ2-1|TRBV5-1|-
TGCGCCAGCAGCGGGGACAGCCACAATGAGCAGTTCTTC
CASSGDSHNEQFF
>TRBD1|TRBJ2-1|TRBV14|-
TGTGCCAGCACACCAGGGGGCGCTTACAATGAGCAGTTCTTC
CASTPGGAYNEQFF
>-|TRBJ2-7|TRBV6-6|once
TGTGCCAGCAGTGATCCCGCCAGGGAGGTCTACGAGCAGTACTTC
CASSDPAREVYEQYF
>-|TRBJ1-6|TRBV14|-
TGTGCCAGCAGCCAAGTGGCAGGCGGGGGATCACCCCTCCACTTT
CASSQVAGGGSPLHF
>-|TRBJ1-5|TRBV4-1|-
TGCGCCAGCAGCCAAGATCCCCCACTTAGCAATCAGCCCCAGCATTTT
CASSQDPPLSNQPQHF
>-|TRBJ1-1|TRBV5-1|-
TGCGCCAGCAGCTCATTGGACCGGAACACTGAAGCTTTCTTT
CASSSLDRNTEAFF
>-|TRBJ1-1|TRBV27|-
TGTGCCAGCAGTTTATTCCCAATTCCGACCGGGCAGTCCACTGAAGCTTTCTTT
CASSLFPIPTGQSTEAFF
>-|TRBJ2-7|TRBV25-1|-
TGTGCCAGCAGTGAAGGAATTCTGTACGAGCAGTACTTC
CASSEGILYEQYF
>-|TRBJ2-7|TRBV6-5|-
TGTGCCAGCAGTTGGGAAGGGGGAGAGCAGTACTTC
CASSWEGGEQYF
>-|TRBJ1-2|TRBV6-6|-
TGTGCCGCCAGTCTTGGGGCAGCTAACTATGGCTACACCTTC
CAASLGAANYGYTF
>-|TRBJ2-2|TRBV1|-
TGCACCAGCAGACCAGGGTCGGAACGGCTAACCGGGGAGCTGTTTTTT
CTSRPGSERLTGELFF
>-|TRBJ1-6|TRBV6-5|-
TGTGCCAGCAGTCGCCCGGAGTTCGATTCACCCCTCCACTTT
CASSRPEFDSPLHF
>TRBD2|TRBJ2-7|TRBV29-1|-
TGCAGCGTTGTCGGGGGGAGAGCAGTCAGCGAGCAGTACTTC
CSVVGGRAVSEQYF
>-|TRBJ2-1|TRBV28|-
TGTGCCAGCAGCCTGGTGCGTTATGAGCAGTTCTTC
CASSLVRYEQFF
>TRBD1|TRBJ1-2|TRBV7-9|-
TGTGCCAGCAGCTCCGGGACAGGGGAATATGGCTACACCTTC
CASSSGTGEYGYTF
>-|TRBJ2-5|TRBV9|-
TGTGCCAGCAGCGTAGGGGACGCCCAAGAGACCCAGTACTTC
CASSVGDAQETQYF
>-|TRBJ1-6|TRBV6-6|-
TGTGCCAGCAGTATACAGCGCGTGGCGTCACCCCTCCACTTT
CASSIQRVASPLHF
>TRBD2|TRBJ2-1|TRBV5-1|-
TGCGCCAGCAGCTTGGGTCCGCGGCGGGAGGGCAGGAGGAATGAGCAGTTCTTC
CASSLGPRREGRRNEQFF
>-|TRBJ2-2|TRBV19|-
TGTGCCAGTAGTATTTTACGACGGGGGCGAGAGACCGGGGAGCTGTTTTTT
CASSILRRGRETGELFF